These 19 T cell receptor beta chains share one sample of origin, sequenced in a study of CD8+CD57+ T cells in acquired aplastic anemia. Genomic DNA templated the TCR beta VDJ and CDR3 profiling. TCRdb re-called the reads through MiXCR, storing one row per CDR3 protein. The sample has about 110,000 distinct CDR3 sequences; around 49% are singletons. Sequencing was done on a sample of sorted CD4+, CD8+, or CD8+CD57+ T cells (not recorded which) from PBMCs. These TCRs come from a human donor in good health, serving as a control.

The genes are TRBV25-1 and TRBJ2-6; D call uncertain. The CDR3 is 16 residues long. Per germline, CDR1 MGHDK and CDR2 SYGVNS. V lost 1 base to trimming and J lost 0 bases, with 7 bases between them. The CDR3 reads CASSESRFSGANVLTF. The CDR3, as DNA: TGTGCCAGCAGTGAATCCAGGTTCTCTGGGGCCAACGTCCTGACTTTC.

The chain couples TRBV15 to TRBJ2-7; D possibly corresponds to TRBD2 (6 bases). The V end was cut by 0 bases, the J end by 0 bases, with 12 bases between. This CDR3 spans 16 amino acids. The germline gives CDR1 LNHNV, CDR2 YYDKDF (reference sequence). The CDR3 DNA reads as TGTGCCACCAGCAGAGACAGGACGGGAGCCTCCTACGAGCAGTACTTC. It encodes CATSRDRTGASYEQYF.

This clonotype was recorded only once. The CDR3 ends on some other residue instead of the conserved phenylalanine or tryptophan, so this is likely a read error. The DNA is left out, because the CDR3 cannot be placed on it with certainty; the CDR3 is given as TCRdb lists it. V and J are TRBV12-3 or TRBV12-4 and TRBJ1-2; the D call TRBD1 from the table was never checked on the DNA. The CDR3 spans 13 amino acids, including both terminal residues. CDR3 protein: CASSYTGPYGHTL.

The chain recombines TRBV9 with TRBJ2-7, with D perhaps matching TRBD1 (5 bases). With 0 bases removed from V and 0 bases from J, the gap between germline ends came to 13 bases. This CDR3 has 16 amino acids. Germline V gene sequence: CDR1 SGDLS, CDR2 YYNGEE. CDR3 nucleotide sequence: TGTGCCAGCAGCGTAGGACCCGGTCAGGGCTCCTACGAGCAGTACTTC. Protein sequence: CASSVGPGQGSYEQYF.

This clonotype was seen repeatedly, ten times or more. The gene calls are TRBV29-1 and TRBJ2-5; the match to TRBD2 covers 9 bases. Trimming cost V 2 bases and J 1 base; bases outside gene matches: 2. Germline assignment: CDR1 SQVTM and CDR2 ANQGSEA. The CDR3 is 14 amino acids. The CDR3 reads CSVEKAGGQETQYF. The CDR3 DNA is TGCAGCGTTGAAAAAGCGGGGGGCCAAGAGACCCAGTACTTC.

This clonotype was recorded a few times. This chain joins TRBV10-3 and TRBJ1-2; TRBD1 aligns across 7 bases. Germline CDR1 and CDR2: ENHRY and SYGVKD. Trimming removed 4 bases from V and 3 bases from J; junction bases left unmatched: 8. The CDR3 is made up of 15 amino acids. In DNA form, the CDR3 reads TGTGCCATCAGTGGTGGTACCGGGACAGACTATGGCTACACCTTC. This encodes CAISGGTGTDYGYTF.

The gene calls are TRBV2 and TRBJ2-4; D gene unclear. Germline V gives CDR1 SNHLY, CDR2 FYNNEI. Trimming left V 4 bases short and J 0 bases short, with 10 bases between. This CDR3 is 15 amino acids long. CDR3 coding DNA: TGTGCCAGCAGTGTCCCAGTCCTAGCCAAAAACATTCAGTACTTC. Protein: CASSVPVLAKNIQYF.

The J gene is TRBJ1-2, the V gene TRBV5-1, with TRBD1 as a possible D gene (6 bases). V was clipped by 0 bases and J by 1 base, with 16 bases between them. This CDR3 is built from 17 residues. Germline V gives CDR1 SGHRS, CDR2 YFSETQ. CDR3 DNA sequence: TGCGCCAGCAGCTTGGAGGGGGGTTACACAGATAACTATGGCTACACCTTC. It specifies CASSLEGGYTDNYGYTF.

Of note for this clonotype: An end of the junction differs from the germline gene, which may be a read error. The chain links TRBV9 to TRBJ2-1; 9 nucleotides match TRBD1. Germline CDR1 SGDLS, CDR2 YYNGEE. The CDR3 is 15 amino acids. The CDR3 region is CVSSFRDRDDTEQFF. As DNA, the CDR3 is TGTGTCAGCAGTTTCCGGGACAGGGACGACACTGAGCAGTTCTTC.

This chain links TRBV7-6 with TRBJ2-7, with D perhaps TRBD1 or TRBD2 (5 bases each). The V gene lost 0 bases and the J gene lost 1 base, with 7 bases spanning the gap. CDR1 and CDR2 (germline): SGHVS, FNYEAQ. The CDR3 spans 14 residues. CDR3 sequence: CASSLAGDSYEQYF. The CDR3 DNA sequence: TGTGCCAGCAGCTTAGCGGGGGATTCCTACGAGCAGTACTTC.

This clonotype was recorded a few times. Germline is not matched at one junction end, which may reflect a read error. The chain combines TRBV4-1 with TRBJ1-5; D gene uncertain. This CDR3 has 13 amino acids. Germline assignment: CDR1 MGHRA and CDR2 YSYEKL. The CDR3: CTSSQGLLLPQHF. The CDR3, as DNA: TGCACCAGCAGCCAAGGTTTGCTGTTGCCCCAGCATTTT.

As concerns this clonotype: Mismatch with germline at one junction end may stem from a read error. V and J are TRBV24-1 and TRBJ2-5, with D unresolved. There are 14 residues in the CDR3. Germline V gene lookup returns CDR1 KGHDR and CDR2 SFDVKD. The CDR3 DNA is TGTGCCGCCAGTGATTACCGGTCGGGAGAGACCCAGTACTTC. It is translated as CAASDYRSGETQYF.

The V and J genes are TRBV7-9 and TRBJ1-2; the D gene is possibly TRBD1 (6 bases). This CDR3 contains 12 residues. From germline, CDR1 is SEHNR and CDR2 FQNEAQ (reference sequence). The V and J ends lost 6 bases and 6 bases respectively, with 11 bases between them. CDR3 sequence (DNA): TGTGCCAGCAGTCGGACAGACGATGGCTACACCTTC. This codes for CASSRTDDGYTF.

The chain has TRBV10-3 and TRBJ1-2; the D is unclear. The germline V gene has CDR1 ENHRY and CDR2 SYGVKD. V was cut by 7 bases and J by 3 bases, with 6 bases left in between. The CDR3 sequence is 11 residues long. CDR3 region: CAITSDYGYTF. The CDR3 DNA follows: TGTGCCATCACCAGTGACTATGGCTACACCTTC.

The chain couples TRBV29-1 to TRBJ2-5; 8 bases match TRBD2. Trimming at V came to 4 bases and at J to 1 base, leaving 2 bases not matched to a gene. In germline, CDR1 is SQVTM, CDR2 ANQGSEA. The CDR3 loop spans 13 amino acids. DNA of the CDR3: TGCAGCGTTGGCGGGGGGCCCCAAGAGACCCAGTACTTC. Its protein product is CSVGGGPQETQYF. The whole variable domain, filled in from reference TRBV29-1 and TRBJ2-5, reads SAVISQKPSRDICQRGTSLTIQCQVDSQVTMMFWYRQQPGQSLTLIATANQGSEATYESGFVIDKFPISRPNLTFSTLTVSNMSPEDSSIYLCSVGGGPQETQYFGPGTRLLVL.

In this sample, this clonotype turned up many times. This chain links TRBV7-3 with TRBJ2-7; D is unclear. V gave up 5 bases and J gave up 3 bases, with 17 bases separating them. Looked up from germline, CDR1 is SGHTA and CDR2 is FQGTGA. The CDR3 spans 15 residues. CDR3 coding DNA: TGTGCCAGCAGCCCCCGTTCCTTAGGAAGCTACGAGCAGTACTTC. Amino acid sequence: CASSPRSLGSYEQYF.

About this clonotype: Since a much larger clone is just one base distant, this may be a read error. Because the CDR3 is missing its conserved closing phenylalanine or tryptophan, this is likely a read error. The chain uses TRBV7-3 and TRBJ2-2; no clear D gene. CDR1 and CDR2 from the germline V gene are SGHTA and FQGTGA. This CDR3 is 13 amino acids long. Trimming removed 5 bases from V and 4 bases from J, with 8 bases in between. CDR3 sequence (DNA): TGTGCCAGCAGCCCCCATCTCACCGGGGAGCTGTTTTTG. The encoded protein is CASSPHLTGELFL.

The chain employs TRBV19 and TRBJ1-1; 8 nucleotides agree with TRBD1. The CDR3 contains 17 residues. The germline CDR1 and CDR2 sequences are LNHDA and SQIVND (reference sequence). Trimming took 4 bases from V and 4 from J; bases not matched to a gene: 14. CDR3 nucleotide sequence: TGTGCCAGTAGTAGAAGGCAGGGGGCGTCGGCGGTCACTGAAGCTTTCTTT. Translated, it gives CASSRRQGASAVTEAFF.

Many counts were recorded for this clonotype. Written as DNA, the CDR3 is TGTGCCAGCAGGGGACAGGGGGACTATGGCTACACCTTC. Translating it yields CASRGQGDYGYTF. The rearrangement uses TRBV6-1 and TRBJ1-2, with 11 nucleotides matching TRBD1. The germline V gene has CDR1 MNHNS and CDR2 SASEGT. V was pared by 6 bases and J by 3 bases, with 0 bases of the junction left unmatched. This CDR3 contains 13 residues.